This is a list of T cell receptor beta chains from one sample in a study of regulatory T cells in long-lasting Graves disease. MiXCR, run by TCRdb on the multiplex PCR reads, gives a single entry per CDR3 protein. The data hold approximately 400,000 distinct CDR3 sequences, with 15% observed a single time. The sample was also reused in another study, on T cells in Graves' hyperthyroidism and ophthalmopathy.

The material was peripheral blood mononuclear cells (PBMCs), obtained at new diagnosis, from a patient treated with antithyroid drugs. These receptors all stem from a woman aged 30 to 39 with Graves disease. CDR3s include the opening cysteine and the closing phenylalanine or tryptophan. A D gene is named only where the DNA matches it firmly.

v_call	j_call	d_call	cdr3_length	cdr3_aa
TRBV6-1	TRBJ1-5	TRBD1	16	CASSRDRGRDNQPQHF
TRBV7-9	TRBJ1-2	NA	15	CASSSSEGTPGGYTF
TRBV2	TRBJ2-7	NA	14	CARSLGRSSYEQYF
TRBV18	TRBJ2-2	NA	14	CASSPNEGTGELFF
TRBV7-3	TRBJ2-1	NA	12	CASSSRDLVLFF
TRBV28	TRBJ1-1	NA	15	CASSLGYGNQDEAFF
TRBV5-6	TRBJ1-5	NA	15	CASSLFGQRNQPQHF
TRBV12-3/TRBV12-4	TRBJ2-2	NA	15	CASSLARENTGELFF
TRBV20-1	TRBJ2-5	TRBD2	15	CSARGVGGPQKTQYF
TRBV27	TRBJ1-2	NA	15	CASSSRDPLPYGYTF
TRBV10-3	TRBJ2-1	NA	12	CATRDNVNEQFF
TRBV12-3/TRBV12-4	TRBJ1-5	NA	14	CASSTPGSNQPQHF
TRBV11-2	TRBJ1-1	TRBD1	17	CASSRTTGGTTNTEAFF
TRBV5-4	TRBJ1-1	TRBD1	13	CASSRGTGGEAFF
TRBV19	TRBJ1-1	TRBD1	13	CASSQDRGTEAFF